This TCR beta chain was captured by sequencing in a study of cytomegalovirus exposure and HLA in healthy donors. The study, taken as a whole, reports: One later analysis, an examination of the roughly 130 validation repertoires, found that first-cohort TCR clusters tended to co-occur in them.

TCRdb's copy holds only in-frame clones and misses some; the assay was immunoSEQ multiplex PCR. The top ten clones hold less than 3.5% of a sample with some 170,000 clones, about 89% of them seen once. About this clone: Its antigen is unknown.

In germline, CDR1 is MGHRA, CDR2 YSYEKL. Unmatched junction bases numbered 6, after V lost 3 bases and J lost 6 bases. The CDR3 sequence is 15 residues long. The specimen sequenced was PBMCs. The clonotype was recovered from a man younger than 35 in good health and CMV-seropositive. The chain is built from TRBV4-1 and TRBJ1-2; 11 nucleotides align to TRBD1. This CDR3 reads CASSQGTGGFDGYTF. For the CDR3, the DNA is TGCGCCAGCAGCCAGGGGACAGGGGGTTTTGATGGCTACACCTTC.